This T cell receptor beta chain was profiled in a study of regulatory T cells in long-lasting Graves disease. About the research overall: Duration of antithyroid drug therapy among newly diagnosed Graves' patients was under 3 months.

Many counts were recorded for this clonotype. The antigen remains unidentified. Investigators prepared the TCR beta libraries by applying iRepertoire HTBI primers and Arm-PCR of CDR3 regions. TCRdb used MiXCR to reprocess the multiplex PCR reads, holding one entry per CDR3 protein. There are about 240,000 distinct CDR3 sequences in the sample; 20% to 25% occur only once, and approximately 14% lies in the top ten. Germline V gives CDR1 SNHLY, CDR2 FYNNEI. CDR3 length: 14 residues. V lost 3 bases and J lost 4, with 12 bases in between. Overall study results and limits: Thyroid tissue went unexamined; only peripheral blood was analyzed.

Time point here: newly diagnosed GD, antithyroid drugs for less than 3 months. PBMC-extracted RNA yielded the TCR library. Graves' disease diagnosis followed American Thyroid Association guidelines. This TCR derives from a female donor with Graves disease. This sequence joins TRBV2 and TRBJ1-1; D is unclear. The starting material was peripheral blood mononuclear cells (PBMCs), obtained at new diagnosis, from a patient treated with antithyroid drugs. Here the CDR3 reads CASSDGEGITEAFF. The DNA of the CDR3 is TGTGCCAGCAGTGACGGGGAGGGTATCACTGAAGCTTTCTTT.